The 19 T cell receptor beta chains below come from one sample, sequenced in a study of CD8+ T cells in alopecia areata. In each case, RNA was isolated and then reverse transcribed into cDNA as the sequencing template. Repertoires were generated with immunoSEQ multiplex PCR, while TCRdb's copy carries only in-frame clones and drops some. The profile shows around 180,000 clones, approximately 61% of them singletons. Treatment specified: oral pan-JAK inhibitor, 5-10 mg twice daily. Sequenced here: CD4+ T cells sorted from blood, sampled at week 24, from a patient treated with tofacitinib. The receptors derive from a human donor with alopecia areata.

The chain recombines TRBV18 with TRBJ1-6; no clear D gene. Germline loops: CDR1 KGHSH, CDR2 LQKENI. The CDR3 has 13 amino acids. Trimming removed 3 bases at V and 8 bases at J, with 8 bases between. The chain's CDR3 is CASSPFEDSPLHF. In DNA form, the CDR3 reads TGTGCCAGCTCACCGTTTGAGGATTCACCCCTCCACTTT.

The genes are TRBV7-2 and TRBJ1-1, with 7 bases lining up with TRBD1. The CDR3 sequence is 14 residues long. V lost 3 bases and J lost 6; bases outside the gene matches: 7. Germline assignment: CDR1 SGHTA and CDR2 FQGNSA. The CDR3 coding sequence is TGTGCCAGCAGCTTCTCAGGGGGGGACGCTGAAGCTTTCTTT. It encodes CASSFSGGDAEAFF.

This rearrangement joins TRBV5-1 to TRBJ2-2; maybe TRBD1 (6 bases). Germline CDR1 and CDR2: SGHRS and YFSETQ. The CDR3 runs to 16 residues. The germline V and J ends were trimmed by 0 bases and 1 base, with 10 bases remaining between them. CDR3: CASSLVGHLNTGELFF. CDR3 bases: TGCGCCAGCAGCTTGGTGGGACACCTGAACACCGGGGAGCTGTTTTTT.

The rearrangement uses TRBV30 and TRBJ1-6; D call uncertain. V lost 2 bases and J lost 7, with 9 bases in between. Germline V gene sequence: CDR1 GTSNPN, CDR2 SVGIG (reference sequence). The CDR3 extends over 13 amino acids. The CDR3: CAWSKQTNSPLHF. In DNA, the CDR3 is TGTGCCTGGAGTAAACAGACCAATTCACCCCTCCACTTT.

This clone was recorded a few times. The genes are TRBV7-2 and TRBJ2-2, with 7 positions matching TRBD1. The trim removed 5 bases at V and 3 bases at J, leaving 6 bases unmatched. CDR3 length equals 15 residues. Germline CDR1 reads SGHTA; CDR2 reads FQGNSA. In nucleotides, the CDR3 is TGTGCCAGCAGCCCAACGGGACAGCACACCGGGGAGCTGTTTTTT. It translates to CASSPTGQHTGELFF.

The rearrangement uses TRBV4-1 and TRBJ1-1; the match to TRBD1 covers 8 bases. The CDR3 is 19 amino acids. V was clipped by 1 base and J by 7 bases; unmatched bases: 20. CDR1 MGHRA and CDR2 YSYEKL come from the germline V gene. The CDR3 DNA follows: TGCGCCAGCAGCCAAGTCCCCTTCCAGGGGGCGAATGGACTTGGTGAAGCTTTCTTT. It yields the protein CASSQVPFQGANGLGEAFF.

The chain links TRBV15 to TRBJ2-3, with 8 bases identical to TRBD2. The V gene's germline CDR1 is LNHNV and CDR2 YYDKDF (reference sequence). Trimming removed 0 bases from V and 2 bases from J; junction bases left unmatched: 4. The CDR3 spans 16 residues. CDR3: CATSRDKGLDTDTQYF. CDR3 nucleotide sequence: TGTGCCACCAGCAGAGATAAGGGACTAGACACAGATACGCAGTATTTT.

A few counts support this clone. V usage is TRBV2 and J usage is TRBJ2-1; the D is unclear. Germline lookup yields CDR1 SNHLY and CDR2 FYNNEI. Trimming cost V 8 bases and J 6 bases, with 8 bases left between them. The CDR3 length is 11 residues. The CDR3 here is CASSLTNEQFF. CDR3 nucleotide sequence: TGTGCCAGCTCCTTGACCAATGAGCAGTTCTTC.

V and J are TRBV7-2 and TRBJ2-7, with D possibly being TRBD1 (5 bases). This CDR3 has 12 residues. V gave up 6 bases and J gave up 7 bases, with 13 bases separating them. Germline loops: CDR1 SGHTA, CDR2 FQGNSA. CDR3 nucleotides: TGTGCCAGCAGACACAGGTTGCGGGAGCAGTACTTC. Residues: CASRHRLREQYF. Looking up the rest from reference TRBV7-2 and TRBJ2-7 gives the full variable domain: GAGVSQSPSNKVTEKGKDVELRCDPISGHTALYWYRQSLGQGLEFLIYFQGNSAPDKSGLPSDRFSAERTGGSVSTLTIQRTQQEDSAVYLCASRHRLREQYFGPGTRLTVT.

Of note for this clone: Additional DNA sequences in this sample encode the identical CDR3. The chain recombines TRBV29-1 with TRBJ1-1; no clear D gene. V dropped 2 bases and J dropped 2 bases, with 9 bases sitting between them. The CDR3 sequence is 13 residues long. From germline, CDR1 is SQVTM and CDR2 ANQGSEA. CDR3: CSVERPLNTEAFF. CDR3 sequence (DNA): TGCAGCGTTGAAAGACCTCTTAACACTGAAGCTTTCTTT.

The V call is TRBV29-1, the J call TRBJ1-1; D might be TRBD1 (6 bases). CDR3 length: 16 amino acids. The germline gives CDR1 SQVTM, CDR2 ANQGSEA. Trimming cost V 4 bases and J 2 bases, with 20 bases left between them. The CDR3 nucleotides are TGCAGCGTTGTGGTCCCGGGACAAGGAACTAACACTGAAGCTTTCTTT. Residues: CSVVVPGQGTNTEAFF.

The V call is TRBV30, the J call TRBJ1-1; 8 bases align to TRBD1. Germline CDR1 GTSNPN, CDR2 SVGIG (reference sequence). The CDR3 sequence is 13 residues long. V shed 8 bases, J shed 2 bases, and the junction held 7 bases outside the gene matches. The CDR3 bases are TGTGCCCGCAGAGACAGGGGCAACACTGAAGCTTTCTTT. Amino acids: CARRDRGNTEAFF.

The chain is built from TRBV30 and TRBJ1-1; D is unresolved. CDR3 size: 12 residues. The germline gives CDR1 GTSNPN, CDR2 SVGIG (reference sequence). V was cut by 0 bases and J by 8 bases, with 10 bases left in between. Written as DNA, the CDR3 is TGTGCCTGGAGTGTAAGGCAGTACGAAGCTTTCTTT. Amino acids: CAWSVRQYEAFF.

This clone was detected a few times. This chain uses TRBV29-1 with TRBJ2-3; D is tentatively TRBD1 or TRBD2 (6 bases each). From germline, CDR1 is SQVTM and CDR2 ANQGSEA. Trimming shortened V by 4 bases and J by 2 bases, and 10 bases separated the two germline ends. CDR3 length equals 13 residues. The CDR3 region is CSVGGALTDTQYF. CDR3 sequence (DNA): TGCAGCGTTGGGGGGGCTCTCACAGATACGCAGTATTTT.

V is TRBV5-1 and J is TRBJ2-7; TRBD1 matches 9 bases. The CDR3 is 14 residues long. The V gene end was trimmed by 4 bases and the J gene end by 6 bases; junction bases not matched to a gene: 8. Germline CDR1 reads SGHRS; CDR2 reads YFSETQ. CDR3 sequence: CASSLTGTGSEQYF. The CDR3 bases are TGCGCCAGCAGCCTAACCGGGACAGGGAGCGAGCAGTACTTC.

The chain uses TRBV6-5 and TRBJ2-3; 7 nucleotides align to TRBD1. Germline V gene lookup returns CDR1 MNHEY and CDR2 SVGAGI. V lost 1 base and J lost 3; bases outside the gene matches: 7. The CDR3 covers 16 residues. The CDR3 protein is CASSYYLTGATDTQYF. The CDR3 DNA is TGTGCCAGCAGTTACTACCTAACAGGGGCTACAGATACGCAGTATTTT.

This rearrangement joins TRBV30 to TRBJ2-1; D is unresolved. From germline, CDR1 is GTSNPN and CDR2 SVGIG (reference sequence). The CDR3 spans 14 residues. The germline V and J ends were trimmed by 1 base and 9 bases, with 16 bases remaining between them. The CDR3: CAWSGAHRAGEQFF. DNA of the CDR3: TGTGCCTGGAGTGGGGCTCATCGAGCCGGTGAGCAGTTCTTC.

The CDR3 here is CASSSQRGGTDTQYF. The CDR3 region has the DNA TGTGCCAGCAGTTCACAGCGGGGGGGCACAGATACGCAGTATTTT. The V gene is TRBV2, the J gene TRBJ2-3; 9 bases agree with TRBD2. The CDR3 sequence is 15 residues long. CDR1 SNHLY and CDR2 FYNNEI come from the germline V gene. V shed 5 bases, J shed 1 base, and the junction held 4 bases outside the gene matches.

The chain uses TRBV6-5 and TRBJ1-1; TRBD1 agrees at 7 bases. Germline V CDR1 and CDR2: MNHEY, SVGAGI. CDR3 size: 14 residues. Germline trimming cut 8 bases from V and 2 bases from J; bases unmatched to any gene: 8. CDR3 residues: CASHSTGSNTEAFF. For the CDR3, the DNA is TGTGCCAGCCATTCGACAGGGTCCAACACTGAAGCTTTCTTT.